These 18 T cell receptor beta chains originate from one sample sequenced in a study of cytomegalovirus exposure and HLA in healthy donors (dated by TCRdb to the late 2010s). The library was built by means of the immunoSEQ multiplex PCR assay. A mixture of 60 forward primers for TCR Vbeta segments and 13 reverse primers for TCR Jbeta segments was used in the multiplex PCR. Held by TCRdb, this immuneACCESS table contains in-frame sequences only and omits some clones. Under half of the omission traces to an unresolved V gene where checked; the cause of the rest is unknown. This sample gives approximately 80,000 clones in total; over 60% of them show up just once. 15% to 20% of the sample is held by the ten biggest clonotypes. Sequencing was done on a sample of PBMCs. Receptors were obtained from a woman between 35 and 50 years old in good health and CMV-seropositive.

This clone was observed once. The rearrangement uses TRBV7-8 and TRBJ1-1; D remains unclear. CDR3 length: 14 residues. Trimming removed 5 bases from V and 0 bases from J, with 10 bases in between. The germline V gene encodes CDR1 SGHVS and CDR2 FQNEAQ. CDR3 region: CASSQHVLNTEAFF. DNA of the CDR3: TGTGCCAGCAGCCAACACGTTCTGAACACTGAAGCTTTCTTT.

CDR3 amino acids: CASSLPSNTGELFF. The CDR3 coding sequence is TGCGCCAGCAGCTTACCCAGTAACACCGGGGAGCTGTTTTTT. V is TRBV5-1 and J is TRBJ2-2; D not certain. The CDR3 is 14 residues long. The V gene's germline CDR1 is SGHRS and CDR2 YFSETQ. The V and J ends lost 2 bases and 2 bases respectively, with 7 bases between them. The full variable domain, its missing parts supplied by reference TRBV5-1 and TRBJ2-2, is KAGVTQTPRYLIKTRGQQVTLSCSPISGHRSVSWYQQTPGQGLQFLFEYFSETQRNKGNFPGRFSGRQFSNSRSEMNVSTLELGDSALYLCASSLPSNTGELFFGEGSRLTVL.

A few counts support this clone. The rearrangement joins TRBV2 to TRBJ1-2; 9 nucleotides agree with TRBD1. V lost 0 bases, J lost 4 bases, and 3 bases stayed unmatched. The CDR3 loop spans 15 amino acids. Germline assignment: CDR1 SNHLY and CDR2 FYNNEI. The CDR3 region has the DNA TGTGCCAGCAGTGAAGCACGACAGGGGGGCTATGGCTACACCTTC. Translation gives CASSEARQGGYGYTF.

The V and J genes are TRBV30 and TRBJ1-1; D is undetermined. V lost 1 base and J lost 7, with 10 bases in between. Germline V CDR1 and CDR2: GTSNPN, SVGIG (reference sequence). This CDR3 spans 12 amino acids. This CDR3 is CAWSDRSIEAFF. The CDR3 bases are TGTGCCTGGAGTGATCGGAGCATTGAAGCTTTCTTT.

The rearrangement uses TRBV6-1 and TRBJ1-5, with 9 bases identical to TRBD1. Germline CDR1 MNHNS, CDR2 SASEGT. Germline trimming cut 4 bases from V and 6 bases from J; bases unmatched to any gene: 7. The CDR3 is 15 amino acids. The CDR3: CASSARQGGGQPQHF. The CDR3 coding sequence is TGTGCCAGCAGTGCCAGACAGGGGGGAGGTCAGCCCCAGCATTTT.

V and J are TRBV5-1 and TRBJ1-2; TRBD1 aligns across 10 bases. The CDR3 has 14 amino acids. After removal of 4 bases from V and 7 bases from J, the junction contained 7 bases not matched to a gene. Germline CDR1 is SGHRS and CDR2 is YFSETQ. The DNA for the CDR3 is TGCGCCAGCAGCCTCGGGACAGGGGATCGTGGCTACACCTTC. Encoded protein: CASSLGTGDRGYTF.

The chain has TRBV6-1 and TRBJ2-1; TRBD1 is a possible D gene (6 bases). V gave up 5 bases and J gave up 8 bases, with 16 bases separating them. The CDR3 sequence is 14 residues long. Germline assignment: CDR1 MNHNS and CDR2 SASEGT. This CDR3 is CASSSRQGLDEQFF. The CDR3 nucleotides read TGTGCCAGCAGTTCCCGGCAGGGGTTGGATGAGCAGTTCTTC.

This clone was seen a few times. The V call is TRBV4-3, the J call TRBJ2-7; tentatively, D is TRBD1 (5 bases). The CDR3 has 15 residues. Trimming took off 1 base at V and 4 bases at J, with 14 bases between the two ends. The germline V gene has CDR1 LGHNA and CDR2 YSLEER. CDR3 nucleotide sequence: TGCGCCAGCAGCCAAGCACCGACAGCAGCTTACGAGCAGTACTTC. This codes for CASSQAPTAAYEQYF.

This clone was seen only a few times. This sequence joins TRBV4-2 and TRBJ2-1; 8 positions agree with TRBD2. In germline, CDR1 is LGHNA, CDR2 YNFKEQ. V was clipped by 0 bases and J by 12 bases; unmatched bases: 19. The CDR3 loop spans 18 amino acids. CDR3 bases: TGTGCCAGCAGCCAAGATCTCCCCGTGACTAGCGTCCCAGGGGTGCAGTTCTTC. Protein: CASSQDLPVTSVPGVQFF.

The chain combines TRBV7-6 with TRBJ1-2, with 9 bases fitting TRBD1. The CDR3 consists of 17 residues. Germline loops: CDR1 SGHVS, CDR2 FNYEAQ. With V trimmed by 0 bases and J by 4 bases, 9 bases remained unmatched. The CDR3 protein is CASSLASGTGHGYGYTF. Here the CDR3 DNA reads TGTGCCAGCAGCTTAGCGTCCGGGACAGGGCATGGCTATGGCTACACCTTC.

The chain's CDR3 is CATSRDRGSRNQPQHF. The CDR3 nucleotides read TGTGCCACCAGCAGAGATAGAGGGAGCCGCAATCAGCCCCAGCATTTT. The V gene is TRBV15, the J gene TRBJ1-5; D not resolved. The germline V gene encodes CDR1 LNHNV and CDR2 YYDKDF (reference sequence). Trimming stripped 0 bases from V and 2 bases from J, with 11 bases between. The CDR3 spans 16 residues.

The gene calls are TRBV10-3 and TRBJ2-5; 7 bases align to TRBD2. CDR1 ENHRY and CDR2 SYGVKD come from the germline V gene. The ends lost 3 bases at V and 3 bases at J; junction bases unmatched: 7. The CDR3 runs 15 residues. CDR3 nucleotides: TGTGCCATCAGTGACTATTCGGCGGGGGAAGAGACCCAGTACTTC. Translation gives CAISDYSAGEETQYF.

The V and J genes are TRBV5-4 and TRBJ1-2; 9 positions agree with TRBD1. The V gene's germline CDR1 is SGHNT and CDR2 YYREEE (reference sequence). CDR3 length equals 14 residues. V shed 0 bases, J shed 8 bases, and the junction held 5 bases outside the gene matches. CDR3 nucleotide sequence: TGTGCCAGCAGCTTGGACAGGGGGCCCACGGGCTACACCTTC. Amino acids: CASSLDRGPTGYTF.

V is TRBV28 and J is TRBJ2-5, with 8 positions matching TRBD1. CDR1 and CDR2 (germline): MDHEN, SYDVKM. CDR3 length equals 16 residues. J was trimmed by 3 bases and V by 3 bases; bases with no gene match: 9. The CDR3 protein is CASSFADRGREETQYF. The DNA of the CDR3 is TGTGCCAGCAGTTTCGCTGACAGGGGTCGGGAAGAGACCCAGTACTTC.

This clone was observed a few times. The chain joins TRBV4-2 to TRBJ2-5; TRBD2 might be the D (6 bases). The CDR3 is made up of 16 amino acids. Germline CDR1 and CDR2: LGHNA and YNFKEQ. Between the trimmed V and J ends, which lost 1 base and 2 bases, there was a span of 14 bases. CDR3 DNA: TGTGCCAGCAGCCAAGGGGAGCGGGCGGGACAAGAGACCCAGTACTTC. Protein sequence: CASSQGERAGQETQYF.

The chain uses TRBV19 and TRBJ2-3, with 7 positions matching TRBD1. The V gene end was trimmed by 6 bases and the J gene end by 0 bases; junction bases not matched to a gene: 6. Germline loops: CDR1 LNHDA, CDR2 SQIVND (reference sequence). This CDR3 contains 15 residues. CDR3 loop: CASSRNRGSTDTQYF. CDR3 DNA: TGTGCCAGTAGCCGAAACAGGGGAAGCACAGATACGCAGTATTTT.

The rearrangement uses TRBV2 and TRBJ1-3; the D gene is possibly TRBD1 (5 bases). The CDR3 consists of 15 residues. Germline values: CDR1 SNHLY, CDR2 FYNNEI. V lost 3 bases, J lost 3 bases, and 12 bases lay in between. The CDR3 is CASSDRGWDGNTIYF. The CDR3, as DNA: TGTGCCAGCAGTGATCGGGGGTGGGATGGAAACACCATATATTTT.

There are a few counts of this clone. The rearrangement links TRBV7-3 to TRBJ2-3; 10 bases align to TRBD2. The length of the CDR3 is 16 residues. V dropped 5 bases and J dropped 3; count of bases not matched to a gene: 8. In germline, CDR1 is SGHTA, CDR2 FQGTGA. CDR3 nucleotides: TGTGCCAGCAGCCCCCAGCGGGGGGGAAAGACAGATACGCAGTATTTT. Protein sequence: CASSPQRGGKTDTQYF.